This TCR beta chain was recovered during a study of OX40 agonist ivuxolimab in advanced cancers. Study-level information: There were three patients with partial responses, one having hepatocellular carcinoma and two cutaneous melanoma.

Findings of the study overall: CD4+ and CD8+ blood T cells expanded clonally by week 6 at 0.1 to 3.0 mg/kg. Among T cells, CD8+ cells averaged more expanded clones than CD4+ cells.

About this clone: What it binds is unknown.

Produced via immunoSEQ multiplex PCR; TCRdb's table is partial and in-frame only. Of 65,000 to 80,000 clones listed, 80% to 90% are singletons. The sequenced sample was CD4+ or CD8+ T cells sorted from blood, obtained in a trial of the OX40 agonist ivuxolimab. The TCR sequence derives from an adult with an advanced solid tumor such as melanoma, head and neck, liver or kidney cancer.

The CDR3 region is CASSIMDGAGNQPQHF. CDR3 coding DNA: TGTGCCAGTAGTATTATGGACGGAGCTGGCAATCAGCCCCAGCATTTT. V gene TRBV19 combines with J gene TRBJ1-5; D is unresolved. Germline values: CDR1 LNHDA, CDR2 SQIVND (reference sequence). The ends were cut back, 3 bases at V and 2 bases at J, with 14 bases in the middle. The CDR3 has 16 residues.